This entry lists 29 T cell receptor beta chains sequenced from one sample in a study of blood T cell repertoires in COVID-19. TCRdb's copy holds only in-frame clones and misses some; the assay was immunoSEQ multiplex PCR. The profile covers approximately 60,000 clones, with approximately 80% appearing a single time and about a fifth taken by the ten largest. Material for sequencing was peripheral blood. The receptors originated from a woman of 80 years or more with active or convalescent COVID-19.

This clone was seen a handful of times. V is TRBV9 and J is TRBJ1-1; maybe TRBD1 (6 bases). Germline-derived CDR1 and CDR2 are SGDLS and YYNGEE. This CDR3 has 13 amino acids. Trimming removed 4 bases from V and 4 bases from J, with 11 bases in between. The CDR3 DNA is TGTGCCAGCAGCTTATCGACAGGCACTGAAGCTTTCTTT. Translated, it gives CASSLSTGTEAFF.

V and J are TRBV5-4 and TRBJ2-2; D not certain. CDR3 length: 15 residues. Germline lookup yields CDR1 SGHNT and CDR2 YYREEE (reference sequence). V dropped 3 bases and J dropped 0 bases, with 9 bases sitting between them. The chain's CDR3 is CASSSEVANTGELFF. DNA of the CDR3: TGTGCCAGCAGCTCTGAGGTAGCGAACACCGGGGAGCTGTTTTTT.

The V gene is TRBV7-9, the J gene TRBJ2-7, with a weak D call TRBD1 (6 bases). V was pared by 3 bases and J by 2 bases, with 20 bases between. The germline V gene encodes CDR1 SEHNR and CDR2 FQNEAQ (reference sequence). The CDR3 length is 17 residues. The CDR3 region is CASSFVQVGGVPYEQYF. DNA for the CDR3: TGTGCCAGCAGCTTTGTTCAAGTAGGGGGTGTACCCTACGAGCAGTACTTC.

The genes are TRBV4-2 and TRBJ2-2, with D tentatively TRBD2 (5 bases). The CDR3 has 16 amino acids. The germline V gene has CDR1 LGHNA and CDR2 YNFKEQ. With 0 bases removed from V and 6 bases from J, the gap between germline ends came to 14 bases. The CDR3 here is CASSQEIGGLAGELFF. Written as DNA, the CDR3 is TGTGCCAGCAGCCAAGAAATCGGCGGGTTGGCCGGGGAGCTGTTTTTT.

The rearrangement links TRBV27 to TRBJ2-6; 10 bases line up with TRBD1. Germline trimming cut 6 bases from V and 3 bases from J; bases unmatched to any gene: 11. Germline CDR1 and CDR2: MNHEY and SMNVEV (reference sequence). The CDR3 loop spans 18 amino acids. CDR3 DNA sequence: TGTGCCAGCAGACCCGGACAGGGGGTATTTGTTGGGGCCAACGTCCTGACTTTC. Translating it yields CASRPGQGVFVGANVLTF.

The CDR3, as DNA: TGTGCCAGCAGCTTAGGACCGGGACTCAACTACAATGAGCAGTTCTTC. Translating it yields CASSLGPGLNYNEQFF. The chain has TRBV5-6 and TRBJ2-1; a weak D match, TRBD2 (6 bases). The germline gives CDR1 SGHDT, CDR2 YYEEEE. This CDR3 is built from 16 residues. Trimming removed 2 bases at V and 3 bases at J, with 15 bases between.

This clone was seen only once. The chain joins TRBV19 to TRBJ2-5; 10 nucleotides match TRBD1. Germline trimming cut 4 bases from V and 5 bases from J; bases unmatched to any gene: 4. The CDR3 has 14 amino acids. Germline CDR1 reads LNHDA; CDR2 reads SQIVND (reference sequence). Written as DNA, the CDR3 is TGTGCCAGTAGTACCTGGACAGGGGGTGAGACCCAGTACTTC. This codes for CASSTWTGGETQYF. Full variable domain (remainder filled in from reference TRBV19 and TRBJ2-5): DGGITQSPKYLFRKEGQNVTLSCEQNLNHDAMYWYRQDPGQGLRLIYYSQIVNDFQKGDIAEGYSVSREKKESFPLTVTSAQKNPTAFYLCASSTWTGGETQYFGPGTRLLVL.

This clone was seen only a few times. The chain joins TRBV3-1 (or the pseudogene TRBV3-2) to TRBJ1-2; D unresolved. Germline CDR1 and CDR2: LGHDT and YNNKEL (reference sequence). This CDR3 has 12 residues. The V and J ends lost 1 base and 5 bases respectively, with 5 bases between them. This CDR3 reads CASSQGPYGYTF. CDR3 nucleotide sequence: TGTGCCAGCAGCCAAGGGCCATATGGCTACACCTTC.

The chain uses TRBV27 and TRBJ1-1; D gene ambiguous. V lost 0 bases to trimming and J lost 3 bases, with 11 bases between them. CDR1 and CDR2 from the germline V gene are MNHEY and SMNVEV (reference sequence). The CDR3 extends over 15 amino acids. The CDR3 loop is CASSLSGRVHTEAFF. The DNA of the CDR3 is TGTGCCAGCAGTTTATCGGGCAGAGTCCACACTGAAGCTTTCTTT.

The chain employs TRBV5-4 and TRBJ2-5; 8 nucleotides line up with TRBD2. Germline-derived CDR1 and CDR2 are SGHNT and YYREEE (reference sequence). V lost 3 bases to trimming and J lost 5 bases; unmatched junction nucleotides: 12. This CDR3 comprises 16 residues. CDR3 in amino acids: CASSSQPRGGRETQYF. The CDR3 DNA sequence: TGTGCCAGCAGCTCGCAACCCCGGGGGGGGCGGGAGACCCAGTACTTC.

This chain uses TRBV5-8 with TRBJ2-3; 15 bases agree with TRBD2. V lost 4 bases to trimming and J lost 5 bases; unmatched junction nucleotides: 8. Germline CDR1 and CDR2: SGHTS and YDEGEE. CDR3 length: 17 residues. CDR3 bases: TGTGCCAGCAGCCTGGGACTAGCGGGGGGCCGGGGAGATACGCAGTATTTT. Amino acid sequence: CASSLGLAGGRGDTQYF.

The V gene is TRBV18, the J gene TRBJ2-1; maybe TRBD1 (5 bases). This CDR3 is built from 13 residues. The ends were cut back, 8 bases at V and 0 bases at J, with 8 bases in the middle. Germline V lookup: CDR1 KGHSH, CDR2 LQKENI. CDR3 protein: CASTTGSYNEQFF. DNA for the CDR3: TGTGCCAGCACCACAGGCTCCTACAATGAGCAGTTCTTC.

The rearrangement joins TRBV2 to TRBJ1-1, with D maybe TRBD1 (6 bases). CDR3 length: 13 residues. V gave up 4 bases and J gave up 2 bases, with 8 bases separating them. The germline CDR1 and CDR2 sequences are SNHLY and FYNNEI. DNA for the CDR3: TGTGCCAGCAGTGTAGGGGGTAACACTGAAGCTTTCTTT. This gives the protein CASSVGGNTEAFF.

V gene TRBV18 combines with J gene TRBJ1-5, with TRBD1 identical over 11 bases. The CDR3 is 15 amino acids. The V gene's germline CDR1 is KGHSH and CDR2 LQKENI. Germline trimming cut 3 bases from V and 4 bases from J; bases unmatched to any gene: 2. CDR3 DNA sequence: TGTGCCAGCTCACCCGGGACAGGGGGAAATCAGCCCCAGCATTTT. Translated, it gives CASSPGTGGNQPQHF.

The CDR3, as DNA: TGTGCCAGCAGTTACCCGGGACAGGGGAACTATGGCTACACCTTC. As protein: CASSYPGQGNYGYTF. The chain couples TRBV6-6 to TRBJ1-2, with 10 positions matching TRBD1. The CDR3 covers 15 residues. J was trimmed by 2 bases and V by 2 bases; bases with no gene match: 2. In germline, CDR1 is MNHNY, CDR2 SVGAGI (reference sequence).

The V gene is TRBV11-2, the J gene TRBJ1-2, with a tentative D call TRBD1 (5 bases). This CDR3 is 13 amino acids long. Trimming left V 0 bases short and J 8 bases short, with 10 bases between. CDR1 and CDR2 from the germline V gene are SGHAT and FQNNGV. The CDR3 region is CASSLDRAGGYTF. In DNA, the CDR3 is TGTGCCAGCAGCTTAGACAGGGCGGGAGGCTACACCTTC.

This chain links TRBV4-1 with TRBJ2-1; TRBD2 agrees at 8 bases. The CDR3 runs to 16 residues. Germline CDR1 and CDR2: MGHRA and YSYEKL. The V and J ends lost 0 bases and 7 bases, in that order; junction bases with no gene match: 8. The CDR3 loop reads CASSQDTRGGWNEQFF. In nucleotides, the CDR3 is TGCGCCAGCAGCCAAGATACCCGGGGGGGCTGGAATGAGCAGTTCTTC.

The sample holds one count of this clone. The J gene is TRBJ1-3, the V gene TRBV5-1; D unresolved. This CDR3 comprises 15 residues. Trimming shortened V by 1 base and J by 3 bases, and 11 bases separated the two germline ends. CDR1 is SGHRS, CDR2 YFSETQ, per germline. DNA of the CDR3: TGCGCCAGCAGCTTGTCCCTGTCCTTTGGAAACACCATATATTTT. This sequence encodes CASSLSLSFGNTIYF.

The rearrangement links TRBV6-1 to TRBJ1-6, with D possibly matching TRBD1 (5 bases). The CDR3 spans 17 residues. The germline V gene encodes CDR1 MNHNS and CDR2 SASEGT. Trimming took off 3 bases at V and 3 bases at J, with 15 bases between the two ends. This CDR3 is CASSDIRGTFYNSPLHF. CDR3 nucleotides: TGTGCCAGCAGTGATATACGGGGGACGTTCTATAATTCACCCCTCCACTTT.

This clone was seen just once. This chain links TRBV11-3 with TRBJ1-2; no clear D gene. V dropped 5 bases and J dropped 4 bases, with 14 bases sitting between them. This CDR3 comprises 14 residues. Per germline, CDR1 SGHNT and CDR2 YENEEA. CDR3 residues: CASSRGRQAYGYTF. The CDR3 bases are TGTGCCAGCAGCCGTGGGAGACAAGCCTATGGCTACACCTTC.

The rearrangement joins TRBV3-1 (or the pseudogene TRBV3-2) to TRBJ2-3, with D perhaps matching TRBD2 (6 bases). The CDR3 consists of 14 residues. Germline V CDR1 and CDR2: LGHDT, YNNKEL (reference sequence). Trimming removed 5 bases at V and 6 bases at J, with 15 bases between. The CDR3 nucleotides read TGTGCCAGCAGCTTTGGGATACGGGGGGATACGCAGTATTTT. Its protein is CASSFGIRGDTQYF.

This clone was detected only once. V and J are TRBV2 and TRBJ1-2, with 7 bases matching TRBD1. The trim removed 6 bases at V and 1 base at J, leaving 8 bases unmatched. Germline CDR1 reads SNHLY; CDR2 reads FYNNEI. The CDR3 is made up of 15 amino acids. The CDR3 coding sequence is TGTGCCAGCAGCGCGACAAGGGGGCTTAACTATGGCTACACCTTC. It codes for CASSATRGLNYGYTF.

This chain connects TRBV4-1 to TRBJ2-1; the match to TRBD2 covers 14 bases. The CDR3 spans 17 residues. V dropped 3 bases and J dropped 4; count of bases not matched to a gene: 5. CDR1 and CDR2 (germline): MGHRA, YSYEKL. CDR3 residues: CASSHGLAGGNYNEQFF. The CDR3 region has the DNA TGCGCCAGCAGCCACGGACTAGCGGGGGGTAATTACAATGAGCAGTTCTTC.

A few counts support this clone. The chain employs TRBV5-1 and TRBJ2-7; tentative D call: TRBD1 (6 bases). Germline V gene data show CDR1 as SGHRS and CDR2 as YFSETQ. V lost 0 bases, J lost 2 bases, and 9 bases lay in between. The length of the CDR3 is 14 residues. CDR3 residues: CASSLVGATYEQYF. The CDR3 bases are TGCGCCAGCAGCTTGGTGGGGGCTACCTACGAGCAGTACTTC.

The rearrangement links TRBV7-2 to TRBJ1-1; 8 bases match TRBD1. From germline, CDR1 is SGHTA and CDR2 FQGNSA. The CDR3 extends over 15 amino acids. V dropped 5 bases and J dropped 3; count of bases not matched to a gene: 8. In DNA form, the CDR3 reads TGTGCCAGCAGCCCCACCGGACAGGGCTACACTGAAGCTTTCTTT. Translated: CASSPTGQGYTEAFF. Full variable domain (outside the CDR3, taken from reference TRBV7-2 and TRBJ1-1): GAGVSQSPSNKVTEKGKDVELRCDPISGHTALYWYRQSLGQGLEFLIYFQGNSAPDKSGLPSDRFSAERTGGSVSTLTIQRTQQEDSAVYLCASSPTGQGYTEAFFGQGTRLTVV.

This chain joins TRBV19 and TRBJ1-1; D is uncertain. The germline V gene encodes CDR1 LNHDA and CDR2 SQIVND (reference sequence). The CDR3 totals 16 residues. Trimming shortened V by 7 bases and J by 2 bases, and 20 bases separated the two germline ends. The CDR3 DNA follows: TGTGCCAGTACCCCCAGGCAGGCGGGGAGAAACACTGAAGCTTTCTTT. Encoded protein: CASTPRQAGRNTEAFF.

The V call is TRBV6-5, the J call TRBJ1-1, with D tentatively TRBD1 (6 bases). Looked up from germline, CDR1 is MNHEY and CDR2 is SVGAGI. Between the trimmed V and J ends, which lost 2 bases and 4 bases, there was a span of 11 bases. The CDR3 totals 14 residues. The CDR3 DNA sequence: TGTGCCAGCAGTTACGCTCAAGGGGGCACTGAAGCTTTCTTT. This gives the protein CASSYAQGGTEAFF.

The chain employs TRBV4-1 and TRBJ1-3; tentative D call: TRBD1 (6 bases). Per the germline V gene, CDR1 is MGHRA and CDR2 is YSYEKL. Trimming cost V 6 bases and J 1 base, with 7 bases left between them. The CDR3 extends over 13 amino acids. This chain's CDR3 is CASRQGSGNTIYF. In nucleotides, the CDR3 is TGCGCCAGCAGACAGGGTTCTGGAAACACCATATATTTT.

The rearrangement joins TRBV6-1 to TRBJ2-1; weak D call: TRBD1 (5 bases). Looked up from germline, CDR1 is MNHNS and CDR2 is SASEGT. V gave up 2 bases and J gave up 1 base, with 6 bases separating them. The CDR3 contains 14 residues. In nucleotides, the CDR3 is TGTGCCAGCAGTGAAAGGGGTTCCTACAATGAGCAGTTCTTC. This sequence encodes CASSERGSYNEQFF.